This TCR beta chain was found in a study of T cells in Graves' hyperthyroidism and ophthalmopathy. Study-level results: Blood also carried most thyroid clonotypes expanded above 0.001.

With 1 base removed from V and 6 bases from J, the gap between germline ends came to 13 bases. Germline CDR1 is SGHTA and CDR2 is FQGNSA. This CDR3 comprises 14 residues. This clonotype was observed many times. Its specificity is unknown. Amplification yielded TCR beta CDR3 regions, with RNA transcripts as the source. When the TCR CDR3 underwent first-round RT-PCR, the HTBI primer set was used. One entry per CDR3 protein, called by TCRdb with MiXCR from the multiplex PCR reads. The repertoire has approximately 430,000 distinct CDR3 sequences, 15% to 19% of them found once; the top ten carry 7.5% to 9%.

The TCR originated in a woman aged 18-35 years with Graves' hyperthyroidism. Sequenced: blood. J is TRBJ2-7 and V is TRBV7-2, with a possible D match to TRBD2 (5 bases). Here the CDR3 DNA reads TGTGCCAGCAGCTTAGGGCGGGCGAGCGGCGAGCAGTACTTC. Amino acid sequence: CASSLGRASGEQYF.